This T cell receptor (beta chain) was profiled in a study of yellow fever vaccine responses in identical twins. TCRdb itself ran the RT-PCR reads through MiXCR, one entry per CDR3 protein. The sample has about 2,500 distinct CDR3 sequences; 75% to 90% are singletons. This CDR3 has 16 residues. V lost 1 base to trimming and J lost 4 bases; unmatched junction nucleotides: 9. The germline CDR1 and CDR2 sequences are SGHVS and FNYEAQ. The receptor's source is a woman younger than 30 who received the yellow fever vaccine. The genes are TRBV7-6 and TRBJ2-5; 7 positions match TRBD1. The sample was T cells from blood (PBMCs), unsorted or a sorted subset (not recorded which), taken before or after yellow fever vaccination (not recorded which). CDR3 sequence: CASSLGDSPEGETQYF. CDR3 sequence (DNA): TGTGCCAGCAGCTTAGGGGACAGTCCCGAGGGAGAGACCCAGTACTTC.